This TCR beta chain was recorded in a study of beta chain features in type 1 diabetes. Every bit of the isolated RNA underwent reverse transcription, so sequencing read expressed TCRB transcripts. The repertoire was sequenced with immunoSEQ multiplex PCR; TCRdb's copy has only in-frame clones and lacks some. The sample comprises over 700,000 clones, roughly 15% of which are singletons, and about 0.02% rests with the top ten. The CDR3 is 15 residues long. V was pared by 7 bases and J by 4 bases, with 20 bases between. Germline V lookup: CDR1 SQVTM, CDR2 ANQGSEA. This clone was recorded a few times. The receptor comes from a woman between 18 and 30 years old in good health. This chain joins TRBV29-1 and TRBJ2-1; a weak D match, TRBD1 (6 bases). Sequencing used naive CD4+ T cells from blood. CDR3 region: CSGTTLGATYNEQFF. Here the CDR3 DNA reads TGCAGCGGCACGACGTTGGGGGCTACTTACAATGAGCAGTTCTTC.